Described below is a single TCR beta chain sequence and its context. The record originates from a study of blood T cells in healthy people across ages. Together with a sample-barcoded 5' primer, a J-beta primer mix was included in a second PCR lasting about 7 to 12 cycles. The authors tagged each cDNA molecule using a template-switch adaptor with 12 random nucleotides. TCRdb re-analysed the 5' RACE reads in MiXCR, keeping a single row per CDR3 protein. The sample has more than 800,000 distinct CDR3 sequences; 40% to 50% are singletons. The germline CDR1 and CDR2 sequences are ENHRY and SYGVKD. The V end was cut by 6 bases, the J end by 4 bases, with 14 bases between. The length of the CDR3 is 14 residues.

This TCR derives from a woman between 55 and 75 years old in good health. The J gene is TRBJ2-3, the V gene TRBV10-3; tentative D call: TRBD1 (6 bases). The sequencing input was blood. CDR3 bases: TGTGCCATCAGACAGGGTGTCGAGTCAGATACGCAGTATTTT. Its translation is CAIRQGVESDTQYF.